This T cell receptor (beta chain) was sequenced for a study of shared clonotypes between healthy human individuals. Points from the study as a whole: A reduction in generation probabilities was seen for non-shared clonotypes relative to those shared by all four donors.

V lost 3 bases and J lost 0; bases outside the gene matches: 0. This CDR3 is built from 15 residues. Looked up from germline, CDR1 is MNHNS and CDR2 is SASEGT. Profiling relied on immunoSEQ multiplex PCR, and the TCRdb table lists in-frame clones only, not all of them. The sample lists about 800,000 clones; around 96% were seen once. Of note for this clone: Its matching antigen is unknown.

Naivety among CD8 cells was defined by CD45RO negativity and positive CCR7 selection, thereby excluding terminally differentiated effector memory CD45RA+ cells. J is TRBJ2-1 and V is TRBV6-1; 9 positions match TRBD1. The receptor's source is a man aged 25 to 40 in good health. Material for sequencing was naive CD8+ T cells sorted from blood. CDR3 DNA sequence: TGTGCCAGCAGTGAGACAGGGGGCTCCTACAATGAGCAGTTCTTC. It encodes CASSETGGSYNEQFF.